Listed here are 2 T cell receptor beta chains from one sample, sequenced in a study of blood T cell repertoires in COVID-19. Profiling relied on immunoSEQ multiplex PCR, and the TCRdb table lists in-frame clones only, not all of them. Of around 200,000 clones in the sample, about 86% were seen once. The sequencing sample was made of peripheral blood. These receptors were taken from a man in his forties with active or convalescent COVID-19.

The rearrangement links TRBV7-9 to TRBJ1-4, with a possible D match to TRBD1 (6 bases). Looked up from germline, CDR1 is SEHNR and CDR2 is FQNEAQ (reference sequence). V lost 2 bases and J lost 3, with 10 bases in between. The CDR3 sequence is 15 residues long. The CDR3 nucleotides read TGTGCCAGCAGCTTATCGGGACACCCTAATGAAAAACTGTTTTTT. Amino acid sequence: CASSLSGHPNEKLFF.

The J gene is TRBJ2-7, the V gene TRBV4-1; D is ambiguous. There are 13 residues in the CDR3. V was clipped by 3 bases and J by 1 base, with 7 bases between them. CDR1 and CDR2 (germline): MGHRA, YSYEKL. Written as DNA, the CDR3 is TGCGCCAGCAGCCAGAAACAGTCCTACGAGCAGTACTTC. Its protein product is CASSQKQSYEQYF.